Listed below are T cell receptor beta chains from one sample, sequenced in a study of shared clonotypes between healthy human individuals. The table came from immunoSEQ multiplex PCR; TCRdb's copy has only in-frame clones and leaves some out. The profile shows about 680,000 clones, about 91% of them singletons. The source material was naive CD8+ T cells sorted from blood. These receptors all come from a man aged 25 to 45 in good health. The CDR3 runs from the conserved cysteine through the conserved F or W. D genes are given only for firm matches. Clone sizes are given selectively: once, few, many, or a class where the clone is expanded.

clone size	V gene	J gene	D gene	CDR3 protein	CDR3 DNA
.	TRBV5-6	TRBJ2-2	.	CASSPISGNTGELFF	TGTGCCAGCAGCCCCATTAGCGGGAACACCGGGGAGCTGTTTTTT
.	TRBV29-1	TRBJ2-7	.	CSVAGRGDYEQYF	TGCAGCGTCGCGGGGCGGGGTGACTACGAGCAGTACTTC
.	TRBV7-2	TRBJ1-1	TRBD1	CASSSLQGQMNTEAFF	TGTGCCAGCAGCTCCCTGCAGGGACAGATGAACACTGAAGCTTTCTTT
.	TRBV29-1	TRBJ2-7	.	CSVEGPGRNGDEQYF	TGCAGCGTTGAAGGCCCAGGGCGAAACGGTGACGAGCAGTACTTC
.	TRBV2	TRBJ1-2	TRBD1	CASSEVGAGQKKFYGYTF	TGTGCCAGCAGTGAAGTGGGGGCGGGACAGAAAAAATTCTATGGCTACACCTTC
.	TRBV9	TRBJ2-1	TRBD2	CASSKIGRAPYNEQFF	TGTGCCAGCAGCAAAATCGGGAGGGCCCCCTACAATGAGCAGTTCTTC
.	TRBV10-2	TRBJ2-1	.	CASSNNEQFF	TGCGCCAGCAGTAACAATGAGCAGTTCTTC
.	TRBV2	TRBJ1-4	TRBD1	CASVTGTEFNEKLFF	TGTGCCAGCGTGACCGGGACAGAGTTTAATGAAAAACTGTTTTTT
.	TRBV7-9	TRBJ2-7	TRBD1	CASSRPGQAYEQYF	TGTGCCAGCAGCCGGCCAGGACAGGCCTACGAGCAGTACTTC
few	TRBV6-6	TRBJ1-1	.	CASTQERKNTEAFF	TGTGCCAGCACCCAAGAGCGGAAGAACACTGAAGCTTTCTTT
.	TRBV19	TRBJ2-7	.	CASSPGPRGSYEQYF	TGTGCCAGTAGTCCAGGACCTCGGGGGTCCTACGAGCAGTACTTC
.	TRBV2	TRBJ2-1	TRBD2	CASSEGLADYNEQFF	TGTGCCAGCAGTGAGGGACTAGCGGACTACAATGAGCAGTTCTTC
.	TRBV5-4	TRBJ1-5	TRBD1	CASSPRPGQGNQPQHF	TGTGCCAGCAGCCCACGCCCCGGACAGGGCAATCAGCCCCAGCATTTT
.	TRBV6-1	TRBJ1-2	.	CASRTADGYTF	TGTGCCAGCAGGACAGCCGATGGCTACACCTTC
.	TRBV6-6	TRBJ2-5	.	CASKAKPGYQETQYF	TGTGCCAGCAAGGCGAAACCCGGGTACCAAGAGACCCAGTACTTC
once	TRBV27	TRBJ2-7	.	CATWTESSYEQYF	TGTGCCACCTGGACGGAAAGCTCCTACGAGCAGTACTTC
.	TRBV9	TRBJ2-7	.	CASSARLGGDYEQYF	TGTGCCAGCAGCGCAAGGCTAGGAGGGGATTACGAGCAGTACTTC